This T cell receptor beta chain was found in a study of OX40 agonist ivuxolimab in advanced cancers. Overall study context: Mean age 60 years, range roughly 23 to 79; roughly 80% male. General study results and limits: Compared with others, partial responders at 0.1-3.0 mg/kg displayed clonal expansion among the lowest. Relative to CD4+ cells, CD8+ T cells on average had more expanded clones.

In the case of this clone: What it recognizes is unknown.

The method was immunoSEQ multiplex PCR; TCRdb's version includes in-frame clones alone and lacks a portion of them. The sample lists approximately 82,000 clones, just over 85% seen once, with 6.5% in the top ten. This CDR3 comprises 12 residues. The V end was cut by 10 bases, the J end by 1 base, with 7 bases between. Germline CDR1 reads ENHRY; CDR2 reads SYGVKD. The chain uses TRBV10-3 and TRBJ2-2; no clear D gene. The clonotype was recovered from an adult with an advanced solid tumor such as melanoma, head and neck, liver or kidney cancer. The sample consisted of CD4+ or CD8+ T cells sorted from blood, taken in a trial of the OX40 agonist ivuxolimab. CDR3 nucleotides: TGTGCCACACATGAGAACACCGGGGAGCTGTTTTTT. Translating gives CATHENTGELFF.